These T cell receptor beta chains were read from a single sample in a study of neurological immune-mediated disorders. MiXCR, applied by TCRdb to the 5' RACE reads, yields one record per CDR3 protein. The table includes fewer than 75,000 distinct CDR3 sequences, less than 5.5% detected once. The specimen was PBMCs. All receptors derive from a man aged 25-40 years with multiple sclerosis. Each CDR3 is given with its conserved first and last residue. The D gene is left open where the match is weak. The size of a clone is reported for some rows only, either as once, few or many, or as a class for expanded clones.

cdr3_aa | cdr3_nt | clone_size | v_call | cdr3_length | d_call | j_call
CSAGGGTGELFF | TGCAGTGCTGGTGGGGGTACCGGGGAGCTGTTTTTT | few | TRBV20-1 | 12 | . | TRBJ2-2
CASSLARADGYTF | TGTGCCAGCAGCTTAGCGCGGGCGGATGGCTACACCTTC | few | TRBV7-8 | 13 | . | TRBJ1-2
CASSWTRGGQPQHF | TGTGCCAGCAGTTGGACCCGGGGGGGCCAGCCCCAGCATTTT | many | TRBV12-3/TRBV12-4 | 14 | . | TRBJ1-5
CASSVGTSGGQETQYF | TGTGCCAGCAGCGTAGGTACTAGCGGGGGCCAAGAGACCCAGTACTTC | many | TRBV9 | 16 | TRBD2 | TRBJ2-5
CASRGGGGPNTEAFF | TGCGCCAGCCGTGGGGGCGGGGGACCGAACACTGAAGCTTTCTTT | . | TRBV10-2 | 15 | . | TRBJ1-1
CASSSRQGAGTDTQYF | TGTGCCAGCAGCTCAAGACAGGGGGCAGGCACAGATACGCAGTATTTT | many | TRBV11-1 | 16 | TRBD1 | TRBJ2-3
CASSASGTRGDTQYF | TGTGCCAGCAGCGCTAGCGGAACCCGGGGGGATACGCAGTATTTT | few | TRBV7-8 | 15 | TRBD2 | TRBJ2-3
CASSPGLAMRQFF | TGTGCCAGCAGCCCGGGCCTGGCAATGAGGCAGTTCTTC | many | TRBV7-8 | 13 | . | TRBJ2-1
CAIRPTLQGGNEKLFF | TGTGCCATCAGACCGACCCTACAGGGGGGTAATGAAAAACTGTTTTTT | many | TRBV10-3 | 16 | TRBD1 | TRBJ1-4
CASSEAIPEKLFF | TGCGCCAGCAGTGAAGCGATCCCTGAAAAACTGTTTTTT | many | TRBV10-2 | 13 | . | TRBJ1-4
CASSLAARGFGNTIYF | TGTGCCAGCAGCTTAGCTGCCAGAGGGTTTGGAAACACCATATATTTT | few | TRBV7-9 | 16 | . | TRBJ1-3
CASSLGLPINGYTF | TGTGCCAGCAGTTTAGGTCTCCCTATCAATGGCTACACCTTC | many | TRBV27 | 14 | . | TRBJ1-2
CSALIDDRNTEAFF | TGCAGTGCTCTTATAGACGACAGGAACACTGAAGCTTTCTTT | many | TRBV20-1 | 14 | . | TRBJ1-1
CASSSTGADGYTF | TGCGCCAGCAGCTCGACAGGGGCGGATGGCTACACCTTC | many | TRBV5-1 | 13 | TRBD1 | TRBJ1-2
CATSDFGGPGELFF | TGTGCCACCAGTGATTTCGGAGGTCCCGGGGAGCTGTTTTTT | many | TRBV24-1 | 14 | . | TRBJ2-2
CASSKQGARYGYTF | TGTGCCAGCAGTAAACAGGGGGCACGTTATGGCTACACCTTC | few | TRBV12-3/TRBV12-4 | 14 | TRBD1 | TRBJ1-2
CAIRRDISSYEQYF | TGTGCCATCAGGCGGGACATCTCCTCCTACGAGCAGTACTTC | many | TRBV10-3 | 14 | . | TRBJ2-7
CASRSHGVYTEAFF | TGTGCCAGCAGATCACATGGGGTTTACACTGAAGCTTTCTTT | many | TRBV27 | 14 | . | TRBJ1-1
CASSLASSGGTDTQYF | TGCGCCAGCAGCTTGGCCAGTAGCGGGGGTACAGATACGCAGTATTTT | many | TRBV5-1 | 16 | TRBD2 | TRBJ2-3
CASSSGVDTQYF | TGTGCCAGCAGCTCGGGGGTAGATACGCAGTATTTT | many | TRBV11-2 | 12 | . | TRBJ2-3
CSAQLSGGAGDEQFF | TGCAGTGCCCAACTTAGCGGGGGGGCCGGCGATGAGCAGTTCTTC | many | TRBV20-1 | 15 | TRBD2 | TRBJ2-1
CASSLEPSTYEQYF | TGTGCCAGCAGCTTGGAACCCTCTACCTACGAGCAGTACTTC | many | TRBV5-5 | 14 | . | TRBJ2-7
CASSLGGQGHIGYTF | TGCGCCAGCAGCTTGGGGGGACAGGGCCACATCGGCTACACCTTC | many | TRBV5-1 | 15 | TRBD1 | TRBJ1-2
CSALLHISYNEQFF | TGCAGCGCTCTACTGCATATCTCCTACAATGAGCAGTTCTTC | many | TRBV29-1 | 14 | . | TRBJ2-1
CASSRSGGSAYNEQFF | TGCGCCAGCAGCCGCAGCGGGGGGTCCGCCTACAATGAGCAGTTCTTC | . | TRBV4-1 | 16 | TRBD2 | TRBJ2-1
CSARSPGTGGSEKLFF | TGCAGTGCTAGATCCCCCGGGACAGGGGGAAGTGAAAAACTGTTTTTT | many | TRBV20-1 | 16 | TRBD1 | TRBJ1-4
CASSLGERYGYTF | TGCGCCAGCAGCTTAGGAGAGAGATATGGCTACACCTTC | few | TRBV5-1 | 13 | . | TRBJ1-2
CSASMGMGAYGYTF | TGCAGTGCTAGTATGGGAATGGGGGCCTATGGCTACACCTTC | many | TRBV20-1 | 14 | . | TRBJ1-2
CATSSDRKRTGELFF | TGTGCCACCAGCAGCGACAGGAAGCGCACCGGGGAGCTGTTTTTT | many | TRBV15 | 15 | . | TRBJ2-2
CSARGSGTGGLGNYGYTF | TGCAGTGCTAGAGGTTCGGGGACAGGGGGCTTAGGGAACTATGGCTACACCTTC | many | TRBV20-1 | 18 | TRBD1 | TRBJ1-2
CASRRQGGGTEAFF | TGTGCCAGCAGACGACAGGGCGGAGGCACTGAAGCTTTCTTT | once | TRBV6-1 | 14 | TRBD1 | TRBJ1-1
CATSRLQTASTDTQYF | TGTGCCACCAGCAGACTTCAGACTGCTAGCACAGATACGCAGTATTTT | many | TRBV15 | 16 | . | TRBJ2-3